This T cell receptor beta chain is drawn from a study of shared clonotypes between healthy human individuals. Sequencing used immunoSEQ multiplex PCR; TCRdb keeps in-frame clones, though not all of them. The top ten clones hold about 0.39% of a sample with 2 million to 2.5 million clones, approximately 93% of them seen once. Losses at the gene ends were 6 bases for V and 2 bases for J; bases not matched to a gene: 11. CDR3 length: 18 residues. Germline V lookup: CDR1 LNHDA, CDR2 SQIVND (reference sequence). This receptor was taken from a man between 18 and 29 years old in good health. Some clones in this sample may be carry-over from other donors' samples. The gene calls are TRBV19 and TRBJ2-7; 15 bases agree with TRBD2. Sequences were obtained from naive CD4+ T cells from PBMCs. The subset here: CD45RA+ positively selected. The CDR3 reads CASSGGLAGGGIPYEQYF. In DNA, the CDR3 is TGTGCCAGTAGCGGGGGACTAGCGGGAGGCGGAATTCCCTACGAGCAGTACTTC.